These 18 T cell receptor beta chains were all obtained from the same sample, sequenced in a study of T cell responses to AZD1222 COVID-19 vaccine. Only in-frame clones appear in the TCRdb table, and some are missing; sequencing was by immunoSEQ multiplex PCR. The data show some 110,000 clones, around 89% seen once. The sequences come from peripheral blood, collected 28 days after the second AZD1222 dose. The source of these receptors is an adult who received the AZD1222 COVID-19 vaccine.

The chain links TRBV4-1 to TRBJ2-5; 8 nucleotides line up with TRBD1. Trimming removed 1 base from V and 4 bases from J; junction bases left unmatched: 5. Germline CDR1 reads MGHRA; CDR2 reads YSYEKL. The CDR3 has 15 amino acids. The CDR3 sequence is CASSQVPRGPETQYF. The CDR3 DNA reads as TGCGCCAGCAGCCAAGTCCCCAGGGGGCCAGAGACCCAGTACTTC.

The gene calls are TRBV30 and TRBJ2-5; possibly TRBD1 or TRBD2 for D (5 bases each). Looked up from germline, CDR1 is GTSNPN and CDR2 is SVGIG (reference sequence). Deletions cut 2 bases from V and 7 bases from J, with 14 bases between. CDR3 length: 13 amino acids. CDR3 region: CAWSTGTPGTQYF. The CDR3 DNA follows: TGTGCCTGGAGTACCGGGACCCCGGGGACCCAGTACTTC.

The genes are TRBV30 and TRBJ1-3; 7 bases map to TRBD1. Trimming at V came to 7 bases and at J to 7 bases, leaving 13 bases not matched to a gene. The CDR3 covers 14 residues. Germline lookup yields CDR1 GTSNPN and CDR2 SVGIG (reference sequence). For the CDR3, the DNA is TGTGCCTCCCGACCAGGGGGAACGGCGAACACCATATATTTT. As protein: CASRPGGTANTIYF.

The gene calls are TRBV29-1 and TRBJ2-7; 8 bases match TRBD1. The ends lost 8 bases at V and 5 bases at J; junction bases unmatched: 14. Germline CDR1 SQVTM, CDR2 ANQGSEA. The CDR3 has 14 residues. Here the CDR3 reads CSSWTGLEYDEQYF. The DNA for the CDR3 is TGCAGCTCTTGGACAGGGTTGGAGTATGACGAGCAGTACTTC.

The rearrangement links TRBV5-5 to TRBJ2-7; D might be TRBD2 (5 bases). The germline V and J ends were trimmed by 6 bases and 3 bases, with 13 bases remaining between them. The CDR3 extends over 13 amino acids. CDR1 and CDR2 (germline): SGHKS, YYEKEE (reference sequence). The CDR3 protein is CASTSPRGYEQYF. The CDR3 DNA sequence: TGTGCCAGCACTTCTCCCCGGGGCTACGAGCAGTACTTC.

This CDR3 reads CASSLRTSGSNGELFF. CDR3 bases: TGCGCCAGCAGCCTGAGGACTAGCGGGAGTAACGGGGAGCTGTTTTTT. The J gene is TRBJ2-2, the V gene TRBV5-1, with 13 bases fitting TRBD2. The trim removed 4 bases at V and 7 bases at J, leaving 7 bases unmatched. Germline V gene lookup returns CDR1 SGHRS and CDR2 YFSETQ. The CDR3 is made up of 16 amino acids. Combining the CDR3 with reference TRBV5-1 and TRBJ2-2 gives the whole variable domain KAGVTQTPRYLIKTRGQQVTLSCSPISGHRSVSWYQQTPGQGLQFLFEYFSETQRNKGNFPGRFSGRQFSNSRSEMNVSTLELGDSALYLCASSLRTSGSNGELFFGEGSRLTVL.

This chain links TRBV14 with TRBJ2-3; 9 bases fit TRBD2. CDR1 SGHDN and CDR2 FVKESK come from the germline V gene. The CDR3 length is 16 residues. V lost 4 bases to trimming and J lost 3 bases; unmatched junction nucleotides: 8. The CDR3 sequence: CASSRGTSFMTDTQYF. The CDR3 DNA reads as TGTGCCAGCAGCCGAGGGACTAGCTTCATGACAGATACGCAGTATTTT.

The chain combines TRBV5-1 with TRBJ2-5; TRBD2 aligns across 10 bases. With 4 bases clipped from V and 2 bases from J, the junction kept 8 bases outside the gene matches. Germline V gives CDR1 SGHRS, CDR2 YFSETQ. The CDR3 consists of 16 residues. CDR3 loop: CASSGGQLAGQETQYF. As DNA, the CDR3 is TGCGCCAGCAGCGGTGGGCAACTAGCGGGGCAAGAGACCCAGTACTTC.

This chain connects TRBV10-3 to TRBJ2-5; 11 bases fit TRBD1. Germline values: CDR1 ENHRY, CDR2 SYGVKD. This CDR3 is 19 amino acids long. J lost 0 bases, V lost 4 bases, and 13 bases had no gene match. The CDR3 DNA sequence: TGTGCCATCAGTGGGTCTGGACAGGGGGCCTATCAGGACCAAGAGACCCAGTACTTC. It yields the protein CAISGSGQGAYQDQETQYF.

The chain joins TRBV7-9 to TRBJ2-1; 9 nucleotides match TRBD1. The V gene's germline CDR1 is SEHNR and CDR2 FQNEAQ (reference sequence). Trimming removed 6 bases from V and 4 bases from J; junction bases left unmatched: 7. CDR3 length equals 15 residues. The CDR3 DNA is TGTGCCAGCAGTCCCGGGACAGGGCTTTACAATGAGCAGTTCTTC. This translates into CASSPGTGLYNEQFF. Together with reference TRBV7-9 and TRBJ2-1, the CDR3 gives the full variable domain: DTGVSQNPRHKITKRGQNVTFRCDPISEHNRLYWYRQTLGQGPEFLTYFQNEAQLEKSRLLSDRFSAERPKGSFSTLEIQRTEQGDSAMYLCASSPGTGLYNEQFFGPGTRLTVL.

The rearrangement uses TRBV29-1 and TRBJ2-7, with 9 bases that match TRBD1. V lost 0 bases to trimming and J lost 1 base; unmatched junction nucleotides: 10. Germline V gene sequence: CDR1 SQVTM, CDR2 ANQGSEA. The CDR3 length is 17 residues. The CDR3 spells CSVEESFGQGISYEQYF. For the CDR3, the DNA is TGCAGCGTTGAAGAGAGCTTTGGACAGGGGATATCCTACGAGCAGTACTTC.

This clone was seen only once. The chain carries TRBV6-6 and TRBJ1-3; D may be TRBD1 (6 bases). The germline V and J ends were trimmed by 5 bases and 2 bases, with 10 bases remaining between them. The CDR3 covers 14 residues. Germline lookup yields CDR1 MNHNY and CDR2 SVGAGI (reference sequence). The CDR3 region has the DNA TGTGCCAGCAGTCTGGGGGGGCCTGGAAACACCATATATTTT. Amino acid sequence: CASSLGGPGNTIYF.

This clone was seen a single time. J is TRBJ2-3 and V is TRBV11-2; D remains unclear. CDR3 length equals 13 residues. From germline, CDR1 is SGHAT and CDR2 FQNNGV. The V and J ends lost 5 bases and 4 bases respectively, with 10 bases between them. CDR3 residues: CASSRMGSDTQYF. The CDR3, as DNA: TGTGCCAGCAGCCGTATGGGGTCAGATACGCAGTATTTT.

The V gene is TRBV7-2, the J gene TRBJ1-2, with 7 bases lining up with TRBD1. V gave up 7 bases and J gave up 4 bases; unmatched junction bases: 9. CDR1 and CDR2 (germline): SGHTA, FQGNSA. The CDR3 loop spans 14 amino acids. DNA of the CDR3: TGTGCCAGCAATACCGACAGGGCCGTCTATGGCTACACCTTC. This sequence encodes CASNTDRAVYGYTF.

The V and J genes are TRBV5-1 and TRBJ1-2; D is ambiguous. CDR1 is SGHRS, CDR2 YFSETQ, per germline. This CDR3 contains 11 residues. The V end lost 3 bases, the J end lost 2 bases, and 2 bases lay between the germline ends. The CDR3 bases are TGCGCCAGCAGCTACAACTATGGCTACACCTTC. Translated, it gives CASSYNYGYTF.

CDR3 sequence (DNA): TGTGCCAGCAGCTTAGGTCACTTAGCGGGGGGAAGCTCCTACGAGCAGTACTTC. Translated: CASSLGHLAGGSSYEQYF. The V and J genes are TRBV7-2 and TRBJ2-7, with 10 bases matching TRBD2. V lost 1 base, J lost 0 bases, and 9 bases stayed unmatched. This CDR3 spans 18 amino acids. Germline V gene lookup returns CDR1 SGHTA and CDR2 FQGNSA.

The rearrangement joins TRBV18 to TRBJ2-5; D may be TRBD2 (5 bases). Trimming pared 3 bases from V and 5 bases from J, leaving 16 bases between. CDR3 length equals 15 residues. Germline V lookup: CDR1 KGHSH, CDR2 LQKENI. CDR3 DNA: TGTGCCAGCTCACCTATACTGAGGGAATTGGAGACCCAGTACTTC. It codes for CASSPILRELETQYF.

J is TRBJ1-6 and V is TRBV4-1; 9 bases agree with TRBD1. Trimming took 3 bases from V and 6 from J; bases not matched to a gene: 9. Germline CDR1 is MGHRA and CDR2 is YSYEKL. This CDR3 is 17 amino acids long. CDR3 in DNA: TGCGCCAGCAGCCAGTGGATGGGGACAGGGACTAATTCACCCCTCCACTTT. Amino acid sequence: CASSQWMGTGTNSPLHF.